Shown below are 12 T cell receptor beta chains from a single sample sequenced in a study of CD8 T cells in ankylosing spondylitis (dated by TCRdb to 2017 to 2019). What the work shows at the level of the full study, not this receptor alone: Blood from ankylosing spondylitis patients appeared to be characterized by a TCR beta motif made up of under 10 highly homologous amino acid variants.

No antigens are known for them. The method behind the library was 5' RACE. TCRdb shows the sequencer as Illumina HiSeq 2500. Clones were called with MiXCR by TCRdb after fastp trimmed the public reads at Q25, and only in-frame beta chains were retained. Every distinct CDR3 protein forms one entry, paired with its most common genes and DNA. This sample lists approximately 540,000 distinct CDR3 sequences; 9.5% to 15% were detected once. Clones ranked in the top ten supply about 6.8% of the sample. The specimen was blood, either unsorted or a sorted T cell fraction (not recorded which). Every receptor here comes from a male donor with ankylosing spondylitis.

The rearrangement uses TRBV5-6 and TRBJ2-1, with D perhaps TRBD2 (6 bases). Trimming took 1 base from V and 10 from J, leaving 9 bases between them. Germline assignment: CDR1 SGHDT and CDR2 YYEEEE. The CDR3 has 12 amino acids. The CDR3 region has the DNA TGTGCCAGCAGCTTGCTGCGGGAAGAGCAGTTCTTC. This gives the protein CASSLLREEQFF.

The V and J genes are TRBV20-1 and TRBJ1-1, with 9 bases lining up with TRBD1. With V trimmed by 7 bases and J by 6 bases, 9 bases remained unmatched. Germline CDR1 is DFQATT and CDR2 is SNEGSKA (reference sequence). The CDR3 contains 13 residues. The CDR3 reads CSGDRDRASEAFF. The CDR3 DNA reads TGCAGTGGGGACAGGGACAGGGCCTCTGAAGCTTTCTTT.

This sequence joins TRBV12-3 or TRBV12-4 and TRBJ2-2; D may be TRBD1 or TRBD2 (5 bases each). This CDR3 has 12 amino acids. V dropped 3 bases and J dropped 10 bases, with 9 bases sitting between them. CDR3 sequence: CASSFGGTELFF. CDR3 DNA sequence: TGTGCCAGCAGTTTTGGTGGGACGGAGCTGTTTTTT.

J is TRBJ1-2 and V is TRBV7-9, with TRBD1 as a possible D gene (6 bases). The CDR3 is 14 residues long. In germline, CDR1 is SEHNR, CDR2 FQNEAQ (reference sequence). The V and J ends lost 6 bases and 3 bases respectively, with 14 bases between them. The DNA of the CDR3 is TGTGCCAGCAGTTGGGACATAATAGACTATGGCTACACCTTC. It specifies CASSWDIIDYGYTF.

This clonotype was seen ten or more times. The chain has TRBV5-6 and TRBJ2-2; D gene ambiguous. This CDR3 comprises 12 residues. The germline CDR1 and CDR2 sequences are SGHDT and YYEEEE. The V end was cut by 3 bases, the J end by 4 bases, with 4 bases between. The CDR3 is CASSWGTGELFF. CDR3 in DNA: TGTGCCAGCAGCTGGGGCACCGGGGAGCTGTTTTTT.

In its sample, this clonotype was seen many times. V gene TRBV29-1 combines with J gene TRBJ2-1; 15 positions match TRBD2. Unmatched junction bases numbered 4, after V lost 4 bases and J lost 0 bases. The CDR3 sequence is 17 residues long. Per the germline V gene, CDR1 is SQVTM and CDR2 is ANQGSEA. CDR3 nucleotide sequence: TGCAGCGTTGCGGGACTAGCGGGAGGAAGCTCCTACAATGAGCAGTTCTTC. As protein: CSVAGLAGGSSYNEQFF.

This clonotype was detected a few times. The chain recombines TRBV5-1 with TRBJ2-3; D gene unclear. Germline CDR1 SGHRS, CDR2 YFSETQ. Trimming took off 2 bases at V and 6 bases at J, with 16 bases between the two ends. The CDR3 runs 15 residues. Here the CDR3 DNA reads TGCGCCAGCAGCTTTTCCGCTGGGATACGGGATACGCAGTATTTT. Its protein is CASSFSAGIRDTQYF.

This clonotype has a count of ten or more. The CDR3, as DNA: TGTGCCAGCAGTGATTCAGGGACCTGGGGAGCCAAAAACATTCAGTACTTC. Translation gives CASSDSGTWGAKNIQYF. This chain connects TRBV2 to TRBJ2-4; either TRBD1 or TRBD2 may fit D (5 bases each). The germline V gene encodes CDR1 SNHLY and CDR2 FYNNEI. The V gene lost 3 bases and the J gene lost 0 bases, with 15 bases spanning the gap. This CDR3 comprises 17 residues.

In DNA form, the CDR3 reads TGTGCCAGCAGTCGTTGGACTAGCGGGAGTACGGACATTCAGTACTTC. It yields the protein CASSRWTSGSTDIQYF. The chain has TRBV12-3 or TRBV12-4 and TRBJ2-4; the match to TRBD2 covers 13 bases. Trimming cost V 5 bases and J 8 bases; bases outside gene matches: 9. CDR3 size: 16 residues.

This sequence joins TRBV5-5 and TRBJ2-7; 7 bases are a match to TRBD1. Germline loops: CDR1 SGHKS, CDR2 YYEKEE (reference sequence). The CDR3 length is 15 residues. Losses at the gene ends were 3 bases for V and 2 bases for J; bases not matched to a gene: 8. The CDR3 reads CASSSGTAGAYEQYV. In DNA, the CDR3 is TGTGCCAGCAGCTCCGGGACAGCCGGGGCCTACGAGCAGTACGTC.

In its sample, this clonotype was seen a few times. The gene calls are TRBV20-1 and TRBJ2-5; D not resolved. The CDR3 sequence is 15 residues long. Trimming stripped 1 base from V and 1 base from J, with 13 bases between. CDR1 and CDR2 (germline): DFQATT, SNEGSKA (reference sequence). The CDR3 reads CSARGAGTFQETQYF. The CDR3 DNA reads TGCAGTGCTAGAGGAGCTGGCACTTTCCAAGAGACCCAGTACTTC.

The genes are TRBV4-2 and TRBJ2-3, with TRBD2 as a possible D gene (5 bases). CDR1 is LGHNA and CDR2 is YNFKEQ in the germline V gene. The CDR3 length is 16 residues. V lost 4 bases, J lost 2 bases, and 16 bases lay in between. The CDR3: CASSPTVAGYTDTQYF. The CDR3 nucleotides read TGTGCCAGCAGCCCAACGGTGGCGGGTTACACAGATACGCAGTATTTT.